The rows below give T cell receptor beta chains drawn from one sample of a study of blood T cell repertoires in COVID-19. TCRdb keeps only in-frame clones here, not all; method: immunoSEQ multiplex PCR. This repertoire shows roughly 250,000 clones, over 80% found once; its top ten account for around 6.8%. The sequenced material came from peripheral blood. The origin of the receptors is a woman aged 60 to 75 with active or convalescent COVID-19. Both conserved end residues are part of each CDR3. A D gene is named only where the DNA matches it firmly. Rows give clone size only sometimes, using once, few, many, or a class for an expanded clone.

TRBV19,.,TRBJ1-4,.,CASSPSRTATNEKLFF,TGTGCCAGTAGCCCAAGCCGGACTGCAACTAATGAAAAACTGTTTTTT
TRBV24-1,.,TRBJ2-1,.,CATSLAGEQFF,TGTGCCACCAGCCTTGCAGGTGAGCAGTTCTTC
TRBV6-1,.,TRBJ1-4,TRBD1,CASSERVRGATNEKLFF,TGTGCCAGCAGTGAAAGGGTCAGGGGGGCAACTAATGAAAAACTGTTTTTT
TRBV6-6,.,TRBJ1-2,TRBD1,CASSQPPGQGPGYTF,TGTGCCAGCAGTCAACCTCCGGGACAGGGTCCTGGCTACACCTTC
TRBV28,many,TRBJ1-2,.,CASSPGFGGYTF,TGTGCCAGCAGCCCAGGGTTCGGCGGCTACACCTTC
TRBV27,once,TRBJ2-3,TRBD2,CASSEEALTSGFLTDTQYF,TGTGCCAGCAGTGAGGAAGCCTTAACTAGCGGGTTTTTAACAGATACGCAGTATTTT
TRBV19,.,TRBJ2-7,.,CASSIALLYEQYF,TGCGCCAGTAGTATAGCCCTTCTCTACGAGCAGTACTTC
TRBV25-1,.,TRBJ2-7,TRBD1,CASSGRQGPYEQYF,TGTGCCAGCAGTGGCCGACAGGGGCCCTACGAGCAGTACTTC
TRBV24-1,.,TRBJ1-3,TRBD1,CATSEGGRGAGNTIYF,TGTGCCACCAGTGAGGGGGGCAGGGGGGCCGGAAACACCATATATTTT
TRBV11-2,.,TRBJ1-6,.,CASSSTSSPLGSYNSPLHF,TGTGCCAGCAGTTCCACATCCTCACCGCTTGGCTCCTATAATTCACCCCTCCACTTT
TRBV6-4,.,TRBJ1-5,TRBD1,CASSFGTGDDQPQHF,TGTGCCAGCAGTTTTGGGACAGGGGACGATCAGCCCCAGCATTTT
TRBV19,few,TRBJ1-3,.,CASSINGDSGNTIYF,TGTGCCAGTAGTATAAACGGGGACTCTGGAAACACCATATATTTT
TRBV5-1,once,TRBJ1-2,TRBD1,CASSLELRDRVGYTF,TGCGCCAGCAGCTTGGAACTCCGGGACAGGGTCGGCTACACCTTC
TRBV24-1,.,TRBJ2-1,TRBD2,CATSDSEAGANNEQFF,TGTGCCACCAGTGATTCAGAGGCGGGAGCGAACAATGAGCAGTTCTTC
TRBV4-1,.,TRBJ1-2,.,CASSQDSTSRRRGYTF,TGCGCCAGCAGCCAAGATAGTACCAGCCGGCGGAGGGGCTACACCTTC
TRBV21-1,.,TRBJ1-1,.,CASSKALEGQGITEAFF,TGTGCCAGCAGCAAAGCGCTCGAGGGACAGGGGATCACTGAAGCTTTCTTT
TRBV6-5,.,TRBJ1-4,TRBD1,CASARTGVEKLFF,TGTGCCAGCGCCCGGACAGGGGTCGAAAAACTGTTTTTT
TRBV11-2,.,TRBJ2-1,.,CASSFERPSSYNEQFF,TGTGCCAGCAGCTTTGAGCGGCCGAGCTCCTACAATGAGCAGTTCTTC
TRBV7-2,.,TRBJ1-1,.,CASSLEAGRHTEAFF,TGTGCCAGCAGCTTAGAGGCAGGGCGGCACACTGAAGCTTTCTTT
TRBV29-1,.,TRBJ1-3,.,CSVLPGYGNTIYF,TGCAGCGTCCTCCCAGGGTACGGAAACACCATATATTTT
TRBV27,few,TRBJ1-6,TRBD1,CASRRDRGPYSPLHF,TGTGCCAGCAGGAGGGACAGGGGGCCGTATTCACCCCTCCACTTT
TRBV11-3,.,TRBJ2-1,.,CASKGSIGSSYNEQFF,TGTGCCAGCAAGGGGTCAATCGGGAGCTCCTACAATGAGCAGTTCTTC
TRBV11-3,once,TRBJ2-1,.,CASSLAGVGNEQFF,TGTGCCAGCAGCTTAGCGGGGGTGGGCAATGAGCAGTTCTTC
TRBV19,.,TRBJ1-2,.,CASSISGANTNYGYTF,TGTGCCAGTAGTATCTCAGGCGCCAATACTAACTATGGCTACACCTTC